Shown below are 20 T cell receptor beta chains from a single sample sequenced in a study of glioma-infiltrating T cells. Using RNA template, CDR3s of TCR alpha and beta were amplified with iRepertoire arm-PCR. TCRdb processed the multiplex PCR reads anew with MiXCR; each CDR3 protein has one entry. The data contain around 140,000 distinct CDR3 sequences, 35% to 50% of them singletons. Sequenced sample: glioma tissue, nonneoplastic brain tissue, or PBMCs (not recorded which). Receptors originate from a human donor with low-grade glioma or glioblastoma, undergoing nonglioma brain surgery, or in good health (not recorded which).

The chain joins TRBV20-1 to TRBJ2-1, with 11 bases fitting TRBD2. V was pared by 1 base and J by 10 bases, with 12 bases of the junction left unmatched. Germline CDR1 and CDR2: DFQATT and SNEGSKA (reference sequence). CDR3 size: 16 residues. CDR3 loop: CSARGLGSGRVGEQFF. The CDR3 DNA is TGCAGTGCTAGAGGCCTTGGTAGCGGGAGGGTGGGAGAGCAGTTCTTC.

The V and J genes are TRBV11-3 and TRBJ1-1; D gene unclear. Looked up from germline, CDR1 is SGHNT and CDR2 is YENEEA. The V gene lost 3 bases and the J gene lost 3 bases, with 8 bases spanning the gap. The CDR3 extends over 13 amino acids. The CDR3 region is CASSFEEDTEAFF. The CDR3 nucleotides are TGTGCCAGCAGCTTCGAAGAGGACACTGAAGCTTTCTTT. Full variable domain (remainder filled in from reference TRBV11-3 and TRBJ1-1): EAGVVQSPRYKIIEKKQPVAFWCNPISGHNTLYWYLQNLGQGPELLIRYENEEAVDDSQLPKDRFSAERLKGVDSTLKIQPAELGDSAVYLCASSFEEDTEAFFGQGTRLTVV.

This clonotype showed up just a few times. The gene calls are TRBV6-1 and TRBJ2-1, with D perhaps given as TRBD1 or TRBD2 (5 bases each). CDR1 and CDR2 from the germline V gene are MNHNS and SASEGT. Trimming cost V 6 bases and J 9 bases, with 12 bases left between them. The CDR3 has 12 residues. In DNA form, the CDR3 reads TGTGCCAGCAGCCAAGGGACGGCTGAGCAGTTCTTC. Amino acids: CASSQGTAEQFF.

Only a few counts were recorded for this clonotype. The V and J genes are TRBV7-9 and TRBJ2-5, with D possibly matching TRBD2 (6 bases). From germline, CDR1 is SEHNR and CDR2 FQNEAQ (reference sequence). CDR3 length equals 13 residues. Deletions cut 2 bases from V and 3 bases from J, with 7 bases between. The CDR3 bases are TGTGCCAGCAGCTTACCTAGCGAAGAGACCCAGTACTTC. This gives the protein CASSLPSEETQYF.

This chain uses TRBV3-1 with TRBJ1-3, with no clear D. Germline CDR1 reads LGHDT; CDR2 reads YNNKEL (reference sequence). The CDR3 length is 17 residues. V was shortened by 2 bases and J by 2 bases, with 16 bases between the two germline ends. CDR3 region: CASSQYSPGATGNTIYF. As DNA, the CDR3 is TGTGCCAGCAGCCAATATTCCCCGGGAGCTACTGGAAACACCATATATTTT.

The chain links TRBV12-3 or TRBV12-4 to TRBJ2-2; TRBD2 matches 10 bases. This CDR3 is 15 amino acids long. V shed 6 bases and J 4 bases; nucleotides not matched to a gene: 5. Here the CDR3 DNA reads TGTGCCAGCAGCCTACTAGCGGGAATCACCGGGGAGCTGTTTTTT. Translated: CASSLLAGITGELFF.

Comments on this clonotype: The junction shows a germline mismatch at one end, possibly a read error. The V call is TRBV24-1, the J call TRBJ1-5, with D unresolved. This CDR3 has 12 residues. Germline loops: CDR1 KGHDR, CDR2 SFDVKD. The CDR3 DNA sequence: TGTACCACCAGTGATTCGGATCAGCCCCAGCATTTT. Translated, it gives CTTSDSDQPQHF.

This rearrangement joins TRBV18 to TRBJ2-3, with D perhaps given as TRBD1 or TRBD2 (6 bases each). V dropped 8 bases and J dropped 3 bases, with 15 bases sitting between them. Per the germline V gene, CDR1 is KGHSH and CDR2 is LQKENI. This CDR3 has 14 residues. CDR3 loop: CASRDLGGTDTQYF. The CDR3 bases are TGTGCCAGCCGAGATTTAGGGGGGACAGATACGCAGTATTTT.

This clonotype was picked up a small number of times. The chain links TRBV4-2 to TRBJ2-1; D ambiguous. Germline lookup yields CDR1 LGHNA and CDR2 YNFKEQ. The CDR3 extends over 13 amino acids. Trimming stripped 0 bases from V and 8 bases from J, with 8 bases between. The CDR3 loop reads CASSQETSDEQFF. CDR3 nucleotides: TGTGCCAGCAGCCAAGAGACGAGTGATGAGCAGTTCTTC.

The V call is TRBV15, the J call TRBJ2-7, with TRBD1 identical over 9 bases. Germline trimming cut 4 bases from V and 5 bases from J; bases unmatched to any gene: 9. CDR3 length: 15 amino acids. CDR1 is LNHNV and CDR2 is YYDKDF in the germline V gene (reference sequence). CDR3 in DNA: TGTGCCACCAGCATAGAGGGACAGGGTTTTAACGAGCAGTACTTC. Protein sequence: CATSIEGQGFNEQYF.

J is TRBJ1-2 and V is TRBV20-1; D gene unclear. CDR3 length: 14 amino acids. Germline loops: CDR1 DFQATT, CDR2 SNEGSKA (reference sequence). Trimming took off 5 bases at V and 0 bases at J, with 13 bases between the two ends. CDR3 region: CSAVSDGANYGYTF. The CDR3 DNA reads TGCAGTGCTGTATCAGACGGTGCTAACTATGGCTACACCTTC.

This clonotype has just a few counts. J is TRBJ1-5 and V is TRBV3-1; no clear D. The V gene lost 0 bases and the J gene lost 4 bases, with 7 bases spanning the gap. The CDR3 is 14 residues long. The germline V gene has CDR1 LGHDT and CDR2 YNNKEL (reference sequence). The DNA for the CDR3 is TGTGCCAGCAGCCAAGAAAACAGAAATCAGCCCCAGCATTTT. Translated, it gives CASSQENRNQPQHF.

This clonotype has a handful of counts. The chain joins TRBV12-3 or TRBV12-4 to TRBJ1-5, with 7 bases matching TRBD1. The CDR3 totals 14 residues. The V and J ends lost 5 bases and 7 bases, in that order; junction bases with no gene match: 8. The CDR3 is CASSRRQGGQPQHF. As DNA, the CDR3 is TGTGCCAGCAGTCGGAGACAGGGTGGACAGCCCCAGCATTTT.

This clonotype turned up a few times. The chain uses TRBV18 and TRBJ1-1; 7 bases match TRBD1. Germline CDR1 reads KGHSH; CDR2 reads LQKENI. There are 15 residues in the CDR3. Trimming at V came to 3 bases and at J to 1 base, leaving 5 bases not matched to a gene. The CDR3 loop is CASSPRDSRNTEAFF. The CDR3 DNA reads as TGTGCCAGCTCACCCCGGGACAGCCGGAACACTGAAGCTTTCTTT.

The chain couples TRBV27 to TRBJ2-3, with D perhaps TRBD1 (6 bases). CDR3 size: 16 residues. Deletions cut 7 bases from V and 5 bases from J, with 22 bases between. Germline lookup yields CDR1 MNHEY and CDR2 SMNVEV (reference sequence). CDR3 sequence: CASTHPRDGQLDTQYF. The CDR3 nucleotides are TGTGCCAGCACACACCCCCGGGACGGACAGTTAGATACGCAGTATTTT.

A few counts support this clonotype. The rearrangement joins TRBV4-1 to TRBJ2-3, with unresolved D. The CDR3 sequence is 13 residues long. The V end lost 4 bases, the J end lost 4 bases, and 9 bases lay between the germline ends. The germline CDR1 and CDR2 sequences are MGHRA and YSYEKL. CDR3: CASSLMGSDTQYF. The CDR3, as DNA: TGCGCCAGCAGCCTTATGGGGTCAGATACGCAGTATTTT.

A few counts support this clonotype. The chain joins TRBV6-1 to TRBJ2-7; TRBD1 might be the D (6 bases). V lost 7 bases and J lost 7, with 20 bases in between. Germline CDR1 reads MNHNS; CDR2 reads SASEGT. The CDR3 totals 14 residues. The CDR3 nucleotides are TGTGCCAGCACCTACGGTCCACAGGGATGGGAGCAGTACTTC. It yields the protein CASTYGPQGWEQYF.

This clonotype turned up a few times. The CDR3 bases are TGCAGTGCTAGAGCTGGGACAGTTAATTCACCCCTCCACTTT. The encoded protein is CSARAGTVNSPLHF. The chain has TRBV20-1 and TRBJ1-6; 7 nucleotides line up with TRBD1. Germline CDR1 and CDR2: DFQATT and SNEGSKA (reference sequence). The CDR3 contains 14 residues. Trimming removed 1 base from V and 6 bases from J; junction bases left unmatched: 3.

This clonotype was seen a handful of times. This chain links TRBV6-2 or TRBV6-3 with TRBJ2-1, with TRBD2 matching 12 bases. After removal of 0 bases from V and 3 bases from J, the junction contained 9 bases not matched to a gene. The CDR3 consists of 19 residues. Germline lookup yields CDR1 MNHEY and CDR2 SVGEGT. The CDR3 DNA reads TGTGCCAGCAGTTACTCGCCTAGCGGGAGGGCCTTAGACTACAATGAGCAGTTCTTC. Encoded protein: CASSYSPSGRALDYNEQFF.

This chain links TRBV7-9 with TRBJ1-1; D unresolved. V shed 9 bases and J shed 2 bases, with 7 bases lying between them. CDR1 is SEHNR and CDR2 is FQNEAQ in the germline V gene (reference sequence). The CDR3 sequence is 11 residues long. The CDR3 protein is CARSPNTEAFF. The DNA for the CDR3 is TGTGCCAGAAGCCCTAACACTGAAGCTTTCTTT. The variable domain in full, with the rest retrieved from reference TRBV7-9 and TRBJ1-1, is DTGVSQNPRHKITKRGQNVTFRCDPISEHNRLYWYRQTLGQGPEFLTYFQNEAQLEKSRLLSDRFSAERPKGSFSTLEIQRTEQGDSAMYLCARSPNTEAFFGQGTRLTVV.